A single sample is the source of the 23 T cell receptor beta chains below, sequenced in a study of blood T cell repertoires in COVID-19. The method was immunoSEQ multiplex PCR; TCRdb's version includes in-frame clones alone and lacks a portion of them. Of roughly 320,000 clones listed, approximately 90% are singletons. Sequencing was performed on PBMCs or T cells enriched from blood (not recorded which). These receptors all come from a man in his thirties or forties who had recovered from COVID-19.

This clone was counted at least ten times. This sequence joins TRBV4-1 and TRBJ2-7, with 8 nucleotides matching TRBD2. Per the germline V gene, CDR1 is MGHRA and CDR2 is YSYEKL. Trimming took 1 base from V and 9 from J; bases not matched to a gene: 8. This CDR3 is 14 amino acids long. CDR3 in DNA: TGCGCCAGCAGCCAAGTAGCGGGGCTAGGCGGGCAGTACTTC. This encodes CASSQVAGLGGQYF.

J is TRBJ1-4 and V is TRBV15; no reliable D call. This CDR3 comprises 15 residues. V lost 0 bases to trimming and J lost 8 bases, with 13 bases between them. Per the germline V gene, CDR1 is LNHNV and CDR2 is YYDKDF (reference sequence). The CDR3 region is CATSRDPRVGEKLFF. The CDR3 nucleotides are TGTGCCACCAGCAGAGATCCGAGGGTGGGGGAAAAACTGTTTTTT.

This clone has only a few counts. The CDR3 reads CASRRLRGGTPYEQYF. CDR3 bases: TGTGCCAGCAGGAGATTACGGGGGGGAACCCCCTACGAGCAGTACTTC. This chain links TRBV7-8 with TRBJ2-7, with 8 bases matching TRBD2. From germline, CDR1 is SGHVS and CDR2 FQNEAQ. The ends lost 6 bases at V and 2 bases at J; junction bases unmatched: 12. The CDR3 contains 16 residues.

The V gene is TRBV5-1, the J gene TRBJ1-1, with D possibly TRBD1 on 5 matching bases. The CDR3 sequence is 17 residues long. Trimming took off 6 bases at V and 2 bases at J, with 23 bases between the two ends. Germline V gives CDR1 SGHRS, CDR2 YFSETQ. CDR3 sequence reads: CASTTSGTSSLNTEAFF. The CDR3 region has the DNA TGCGCCAGCACGACCTCCGGGACTTCCTCTTTAAACACTGAAGCTTTCTTT.

This chain joins TRBV24-1 and TRBJ1-1, with 8 positions matching TRBD1. This CDR3 is 13 amino acids long. CDR1 and CDR2 (germline): KGHDR, SFDVKD. V lost 11 bases and J lost 4; bases outside the gene matches: 8. CDR3 nucleotides: TGTGCCAGCAGACAGGGGCAGGGCACTGAAGCTTTCTTT. Translation: CASRQGQGTEAFF.

The chain couples TRBV4-2 to TRBJ2-1; TRBD2 matches at 11 bases. V was pared by 0 bases and J by 9 bases, with 7 bases of the junction left unmatched. The CDR3 is made up of 16 amino acids. Germline lookup yields CDR1 LGHNA and CDR2 YNFKEQ. CDR3 DNA sequence: TGTGCCAGCAGCCAAGAGGAACTAGCGGGAGAGGGTGAGCAGTTCTTC. This translates into CASSQEELAGEGEQFF.

V gene TRBV11-2 combines with J gene TRBJ1-4, with 9 bases lining up with TRBD1. Germline loops: CDR1 SGHAT, CDR2 FQNNGV. The J segment lost 6 bases and the V segment lost 6 bases, leaving 8 bases of the junction unmatched. CDR3 length: 15 amino acids. The CDR3 sequence: CASRIWGQGDEKLFF. CDR3 nucleotides: TGTGCCAGCAGGATCTGGGGACAGGGCGATGAAAAACTGTTTTTT.

V and J are TRBV27 and TRBJ2-7; TRBD2 is a possible D gene (6 bases). Trimming took off 5 bases at V and 3 bases at J, with 11 bases between the two ends. The length of the CDR3 is 13 residues. Germline V gene sequence: CDR1 MNHEY, CDR2 SMNVEV (reference sequence). CDR3 sequence (DNA): TGTGCCAGCAGTACTAGCAGGGACTACGAGCAGTACTTC. Amino acid sequence: CASSTSRDYEQYF.

This clone was observed a handful of times. This chain uses TRBV4-2 with TRBJ2-3; maybe TRBD2 (6 bases). CDR3 length equals 16 residues. Per germline, CDR1 LGHNA and CDR2 YNFKEQ. Trimming pared 4 bases from V and 2 bases from J, leaving 16 bases between. CDR3 amino acids: CASSPTAGTVTDTQYF. CDR3 coding DNA: TGTGCCAGCAGCCCGACCGCCGGGACTGTCACAGATACGCAGTATTTT.

This clone was counted a few times. J is TRBJ1-2 and V is TRBV24-1; a weak D match, TRBD1 (5 bases). The CDR3 covers 12 residues. V was shortened by 2 bases and J by 8 bases, with 8 bases between the two germline ends. Germline V gives CDR1 KGHDR, CDR2 SFDVKD. DNA for the CDR3: TGTGCCACCAGTGATTGGGGACTAGGCTACACCTTC. It specifies CATSDWGLGYTF.

This chain joins TRBV30 and TRBJ2-5, with D unresolved. Trimming removed 4 bases from V and 5 bases from J, with 5 bases in between. CDR3 length: 10 amino acids. Germline lookup yields CDR1 GTSNPN and CDR2 SVGIG (reference sequence). CDR3 region: CAWTQETQYF. CDR3 nucleotides: TGTGCCTGGACTCAGGAGACCCAGTACTTC.

The chain recombines TRBV6-1 with TRBJ1-5, with D possibly matching TRBD1 (6 bases). The ends were cut back, 4 bases at V and 0 bases at J, with 13 bases in the middle. There are 16 residues in the CDR3. CDR1 is MNHNS, CDR2 SASEGT, per germline. The CDR3 is CASSVRDTNSNQPQHF. CDR3 in DNA: TGTGCCAGCAGTGTTCGGGACACCAATAGCAATCAGCCCCAGCATTTT.

The chain has TRBV15 and TRBJ2-3; no definite D call. Germline lookup yields CDR1 LNHNV and CDR2 YYDKDF (reference sequence). The CDR3 spans 15 residues. V was shortened by 2 bases and J by 2 bases, with 11 bases between the two germline ends. CDR3 sequence reads: CATSRPAAYTDTQYF. In DNA form, the CDR3 reads TGTGCCACCAGCAGACCCGCGGCATACACAGATACGCAGTATTTT.

This rearrangement joins TRBV27 to TRBJ2-1; TRBD1 might be the D (6 bases). Germline values: CDR1 MNHEY, CDR2 SMNVEV (reference sequence). V was trimmed by 6 bases and J by 4 bases, leaving 13 bases between them. CDR3 length equals 14 residues. Here the CDR3 reads CASRPRDTYNEQFF. CDR3 nucleotide sequence: TGTGCCAGCAGACCCCGGGACACGTACAATGAGCAGTTCTTC.

The gene calls are TRBV27 and TRBJ1-2, with TRBD1 matching 9 bases. V trimming: 6 bases; J trimming: 7 bases; junction bases outside the gene matches: 9. The CDR3 runs 14 residues. CDR1 and CDR2 (germline): MNHEY, SMNVEV (reference sequence). The CDR3 nucleotides are TGTGCCAGCAGGCTTACAGGGGGCGCAACTGGCTACACCTTC. Its protein is CASRLTGGATGYTF.

V and J are TRBV3-1 (or the pseudogene TRBV3-2) and TRBJ2-7; TRBD2 aligns across 9 bases. Per germline, CDR1 LGHDT and CDR2 YNNKEL (reference sequence). With V trimmed by 4 bases and J by 0 bases, 1 base remained unmatched. The CDR3 contains 14 residues. The CDR3 DNA sequence: TGTGCCAGCAGCCGGACTAGCGTCTCCTACGAGCAGTACTTC. As protein: CASSRTSVSYEQYF.

The chain couples TRBV5-1 to TRBJ2-4; 8 bases are shared with TRBD2. The V gene's germline CDR1 is SGHRS and CDR2 YFSETQ. V lost 4 bases to trimming and J lost 2 bases; unmatched junction nucleotides: 5. The length of the CDR3 is 15 residues. CDR3 nucleotides: TGCGCCAGCAGCCCCGGGGGGGGATCCAAAAACATTCAGTACTTC. It encodes CASSPGGGSKNIQYF.

V is TRBV29-1 and J is TRBJ1-4; 9 bases match TRBD1. The CDR3 is 11 amino acids. Germline CDR1 and CDR2: SQVTM and ANQGSEA. Trimming removed 6 bases from V and 7 bases from J; junction bases left unmatched: 0. This CDR3 reads CSVDRGEKLFF. The CDR3 DNA follows: TGCAGCGTGGACAGGGGTGAAAAACTGTTTTTT.

A single count supports this clone. This sequence joins TRBV27 and TRBJ2-7; D perhaps matches TRBD1 (5 bases). This CDR3 region has 13 residues. Germline values: CDR1 MNHEY, CDR2 SMNVEV (reference sequence). With 5 bases removed from V and 2 bases from J, the gap between germline ends came to 10 bases. The CDR3 nucleotides are TGTGCCAGCAGTCCCAGGGAAACCTACGAGCAGTACTTC. Protein product: CASSPRETYEQYF.

This chain joins TRBV30 and TRBJ2-2, with TRBD2 matching 11 bases. Germline V gives CDR1 GTSNPN, CDR2 SVGIG (reference sequence). J lost 4 bases, V lost 2 bases, and 3 bases had no gene match. This CDR3 has 15 residues. The CDR3: CAWSLGLAVTGELFF. CDR3 nucleotide sequence: TGTGCCTGGAGTTTGGGACTAGCGGTCACCGGGGAGCTGTTTTTT.

The chain has TRBV30 and TRBJ2-1; no definite D call. The CDR3 is made up of 11 amino acids. Trimming cost V 0 bases and J 6 bases, with 3 bases left between them. Germline V gene data show CDR1 as GTSNPN and CDR2 as SVGIG (reference sequence). CDR3 sequence (DNA): TGTGCCTGGAGTGTACTCAATGAGCAGTTCTTC. It translates to CAWSVLNEQFF. Combining the CDR3 with reference TRBV30 and TRBJ2-1 gives the whole variable domain SQTIHQWPATLVQPVGSPLSLECTVEGTSNPNLYWYRQAAGRGLQLLFYSVGIGQISSEVPQNLSASRPQDRQFILSSKKLLLSDSGFYLCAWSVLNEQFFGPGTRLTVL.

This clone was seen only a few times. The CDR3 protein is CASSLTRGEQFF. DNA of the CDR3: TGTGCCAGCAGTCTCACTAGAGGAGAGCAGTTCTTC. The J gene is TRBJ2-1, the V gene TRBV12-3 or TRBV12-4; the D gene is possibly TRBD2 (5 bases). Trimming removed 5 bases from V and 10 bases from J, with 12 bases in between. The length of the CDR3 is 12 residues.

Comments on this clone: An end of the junction does not agree with germline; a read error may underlie this. This chain uses TRBV7-7 with TRBJ2-5; 7 bases agree with TRBD2. The CDR3 runs 16 residues. Germline V gene data show CDR1 as SSHAT and CDR2 as FNYEAQ (reference sequence). In nucleotides, the CDR3 is TGTGCTAGCAGCTTAGGACGTGGGGGGGACCAAGAGACCCAGTACTTC. Protein: CASSLGRGGDQETQYF.